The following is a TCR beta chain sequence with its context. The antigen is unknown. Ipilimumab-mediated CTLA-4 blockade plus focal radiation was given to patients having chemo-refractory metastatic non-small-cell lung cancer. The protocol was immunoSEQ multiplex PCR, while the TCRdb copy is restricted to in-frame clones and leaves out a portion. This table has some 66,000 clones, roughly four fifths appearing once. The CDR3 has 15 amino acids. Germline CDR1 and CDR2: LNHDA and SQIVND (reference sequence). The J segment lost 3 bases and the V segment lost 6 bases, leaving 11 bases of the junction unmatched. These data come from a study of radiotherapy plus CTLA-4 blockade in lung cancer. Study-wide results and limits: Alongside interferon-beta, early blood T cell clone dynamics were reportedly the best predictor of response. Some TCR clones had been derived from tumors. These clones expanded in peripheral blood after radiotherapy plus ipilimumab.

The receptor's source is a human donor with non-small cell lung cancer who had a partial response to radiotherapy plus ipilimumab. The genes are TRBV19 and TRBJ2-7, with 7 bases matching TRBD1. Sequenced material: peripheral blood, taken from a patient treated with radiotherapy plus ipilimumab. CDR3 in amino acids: CASSQGGYSNYEQYF. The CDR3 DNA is TGTGCCAGTAGCCAAGGGGGCTACAGTAACTACGAGCAGTACTTC.